A selection of T cell receptor beta chains follows, all from one sample in a study of untreated major depressive disorder. The repertoire was sequenced with immunoSEQ multiplex PCR; TCRdb's copy has only in-frame clones and lacks some. The profile shows some 27,000 clones, over 80% of them singletons. The specimen was CD4+ T cells from PBMCs. The source is a woman in her 30s with major depressive disorder. Both conserved end residues are part of each CDR3. The order of the fields is D gene, clone size, V gene, J gene, CDR3 length, CDR3 DNA, CDR3 protein. A D gene is named only where the DNA matches it firmly. Size is omitted from some rows. Given values are once, few, many or a class for expanded clones.

d_call: .
clone_size: .
v_call: TRBV19
j_call: TRBJ1-5
cdr3_length: 14
cdr3_nt: TGTGCCAGTAGTATATGGGGAATTTCACAGCCCCAGCATTTT
cdr3_aa: CASSIWGISQPQHF

d_call: .
clone_size: .
v_call: TRBV10-3
j_call: TRBJ1-1
cdr3_length: 15
cdr3_nt: TGTGCCATCAGGCAGGGACCTTTGGCGAACACTGAAGCTTTCTTT
cdr3_aa: CAIRQGPLANTEAFF

d_call: .
clone_size: .
v_call: TRBV6-1
j_call: TRBJ1-6
cdr3_length: 14
cdr3_nt: TGTGCCAGCAGTCAAAGGCAGGGTAATTCACCCCTCCACTTT
cdr3_aa: CASSQRQGNSPLHF

d_call: .
clone_size: .
v_call: TRBV28
j_call: TRBJ2-1
cdr3_length: 12
cdr3_nt: TGTGCCAGCAGTGTGCAAGGCTGGGAGCAGTTCTTC
cdr3_aa: CASSVQGWEQFF

d_call: .
clone_size: once
v_call: TRBV4-3
j_call: TRBJ1-4
cdr3_length: 14
cdr3_nt: TGCGCCAGCAGCCAAGAGACCCCGGGGGAAAAACTGTTTTTT
cdr3_aa: CASSQETPGEKLFF

d_call: .
clone_size: once
v_call: TRBV6-5
j_call: TRBJ2-7
cdr3_length: 14
cdr3_nt: TGTGCCAGCAGCGGCGGGAAGGGGGCCTACGAGCAGTACTTC
cdr3_aa: CASSGGKGAYEQYF

d_call: .
clone_size: .
v_call: TRBV2
j_call: TRBJ2-6
cdr3_length: 17
cdr3_nt: TGTGCCAGCAGTGAGATAGCGCTGTACTCTGGGGCCAACGTCCTGACTTTC
cdr3_aa: CASSEIALYSGANVLTF

d_call: TRBD1
clone_size: .
v_call: TRBV7-9
j_call: TRBJ1-4
cdr3_length: 14
cdr3_nt: TGTGCCAGCAGTTCCACAGGGGTAGCTGAAAAACTGTTTTTT
cdr3_aa: CASSSTGVAEKLFF

d_call: .
clone_size: .
v_call: TRBV6-5
j_call: TRBJ2-1
cdr3_length: 12
cdr3_nt: TGTGCCAGCAGTTTCCTAGCTGGTGAGCAGTTCTTC
cdr3_aa: CASSFLAGEQFF

d_call: .
clone_size: few
v_call: TRBV5-1
j_call: TRBJ1-1
cdr3_length: 16
cdr3_nt: TGCGCCAGCAGCCAAAAGGACAAGACCCCGGGCACTGAAGCTTTCTTT
cdr3_aa: CASSQKDKTPGTEAFF

d_call: .
clone_size: .
v_call: TRBV6-5
j_call: TRBJ1-1
cdr3_length: 14
cdr3_nt: TGTGCCAGCAGTTATGGGGGCTACAACACTGAAGCTTTCTTT
cdr3_aa: CASSYGGYNTEAFF

d_call: TRBD1
clone_size: .
v_call: TRBV5-4
j_call: TRBJ2-5
cdr3_length: 14
cdr3_nt: TGTGCCAGCAGCTCAAACAGGGGGCAAGAGACCCAGTACTTC
cdr3_aa: CASSSNRGQETQYF

d_call: .
clone_size: once
v_call: TRBV2
j_call: TRBJ2-1
cdr3_length: 10
cdr3_nt: TGTGCCAGCAGATATACCTCAGCGTTCTTC
cdr3_aa: CASRYTSAFF

d_call: .
clone_size: .
v_call: TRBV9
j_call: TRBJ2-3
cdr3_length: 13
cdr3_nt: TGTGCCAGCAGCGTAGTGCTCGGGGATACGCAGTATTTT
cdr3_aa: CASSVVLGDTQYF

d_call: .
clone_size: .
v_call: TRBV27
j_call: TRBJ2-5
cdr3_length: 13
cdr3_nt: TGTGCCAGCAGTCCAGGGAGGCGAGAGACCCAGTACTTC
cdr3_aa: CASSPGRRETQYF

d_call: .
clone_size: .
v_call: TRBV7-2
j_call: TRBJ1-1
cdr3_length: 15
cdr3_nt: TGTGCCAGCAGCACGGCGGCAGTATTTAACCTTGAAGCTTTCTTT
cdr3_aa: CASSTAAVFNLEAFF

d_call: .
clone_size: .
v_call: TRBV28
j_call: TRBJ1-4
cdr3_length: 14
cdr3_nt: TGTGCCACAGTGGACAGTCTGGGCGTTGAAAAACTGTTTTTT
cdr3_aa: CATVDSLGVEKLFF

d_call: .
clone_size: once
v_call: TRBV19
j_call: TRBJ1-2
cdr3_length: 14
cdr3_nt: TGTGCCAGTAGTAAAACTGGACAGAACTATGGCTACACCTTC
cdr3_aa: CASSKTGQNYGYTF

d_call: TRBD1
clone_size: .
v_call: TRBV28
j_call: TRBJ1-2
cdr3_length: 17
cdr3_nt: TGTGCCAGCAGTCGGCCCGGGACAGGGGGCGAAGGAAGTGGCTACACCTTC
cdr3_aa: CASSRPGTGGEGSGYTF

d_call: .
clone_size: .
v_call: TRBV6-1
j_call: TRBJ2-7
cdr3_length: 13
cdr3_nt: TGTGCCAGCAGTGGCTCCCCAGGCTACGTGCAGTACTTC
cdr3_aa: CASSGSPGYVQYF

d_call: TRBD1
clone_size: .
v_call: TRBV7-2
j_call: TRBJ1-2
cdr3_length: 12
cdr3_nt: TGTGCCAGCAGCTTGACAGGGATCGGCTACACCTTC
cdr3_aa: CASSLTGIGYTF

d_call: TRBD1
clone_size: few
v_call: TRBV7-2
j_call: TRBJ1-2
cdr3_length: 15
cdr3_nt: TGTGCCAGCAGCTCAAGGACAGGTGGTAACTATGGCTACACCTTC
cdr3_aa: CASSSRTGGNYGYTF

d_call: .
clone_size: .
v_call: TRBV5-1
j_call: TRBJ2-5
cdr3_length: 11
cdr3_nt: TGCGCCAGCAGCTCGCAAGAGACCCAGTACTTC
cdr3_aa: CASSSQETQYF

d_call: .
clone_size: .
v_call: TRBV5-1
j_call: TRBJ2-7
cdr3_length: 17
cdr3_nt: TGCGCCAGCAGCTTGATAGGGTACTTTACGGACCAGGGCGAGCAGTACTTC
cdr3_aa: CASSLIGYFTDQGEQYF

d_call: TRBD2
clone_size: .
v_call: TRBV11-2
j_call: TRBJ2-5
cdr3_length: 14
cdr3_nt: TGTGCCAGCAGGGGACTAGCGGGTCCCTGGACCCAGTACTTC
cdr3_aa: CASRGLAGPWTQYF

d_call: TRBD1
clone_size: .
v_call: TRBV6-5
j_call: TRBJ2-7
cdr3_length: 16
cdr3_nt: TGTGCCAGCAGTTACTCCCACAGGGGTATCTCCTACGAGCAGTACTTC
cdr3_aa: CASSYSHRGISYEQYF

d_call: .
clone_size: .
v_call: TRBV9
j_call: TRBJ1-3
cdr3_length: 14
cdr3_nt: TGTGCCAGCAGCGTCGGGAGGTCTGGAAACACCATATATTTT
cdr3_aa: CASSVGRSGNTIYF

d_call: TRBD2
clone_size: .
v_call: TRBV7-2
j_call: TRBJ2-7
cdr3_length: 14
cdr3_nt: TGTGCCAGCAGAGGCGGGGAGGGCCCCTACGAGCAGTACTTC
cdr3_aa: CASRGGEGPYEQYF